The T cell receptor beta chain described here comes from a study of early T cells in non-severe SARS-CoV-2 infection (dated by TCRdb to about 2021). In terms of the full investigation: Because TCR sequencing was done on bulk RNA from unsorted whole blood, the alpha and beta chains could not be paired.

What the study reported, not specific to this receptor: VDJdb matching was skewed toward anti-spike CD8 responses and likely underestimated virus-specific expansions by missing private and CD4 specificities.

At least ten counts were recorded for this clonotype. Its antigen remains undetermined. Base-call qualities are not available, and no considerably larger clone is one nucleotide away. The germline V end is reduced by 7 bases and the J end by 4 bases; junction bases left unmatched: 11. The CDR3 runs 16 residues from the cysteine to the phenylalanine. The DNA shown is the 48-base CDR3, in frame from base 1. For CDR1 and CDR2, the germline V gene lists MNHEY and SVGEGT. A case-control design nested within a healthcare worker cohort in London, UK, was used, with weekly nasopharyngeal swab PCR tests and blood sampling performed. Healthcare workers were enrolled in the week of the UK lockdown, from 23 to 31 March 2020, and were followed every week for up to 16 weeks. The library was built by means of 5' RACE. Sequencing relied on a NextSeq 500. The TCR library protocol attached unique molecular identifiers to individual cDNA molecules to correct for sequencing error and PCR bias. TCR alpha and beta chains were both sequenced, and the abundances of alpha and beta sequences in each sample were closely correlated with each other. For the original study's pipeline: V gene, J gene and CDR3 annotation of TCR sequences was performed with Decombinator V4. Expanded TCRs were defined as changing significantly between any two time points under a Poisson model with p below 0.0001. TCR abundances were normalised to the total number of TCRs sequenced per sample and expressed as counts per million. MAIT TCRs were defined by TRAV1-2 paired with TRAJ12, TRAJ20 or TRAJ33, and iNKT TCRs by TRAV10 paired with TRAJ18. VDJdb, accessed 1 November 2021, was searched for CMV, EBV and SARS-CoV-2 annotated TCRs, excluding TCRs annotated for multiple antigens. TCRdb trimmed public reads at Q25 via fastp, called clones via MiXCR and kept in-frame beta chains. Rows merge per CDR3 protein into single entries with the most common DNA and genes. What appears here as the V and J calls and clone size reflects TCRdb's work, not the paper's. This sample is represented by some 60,000 distinct CDR3 sequences; more than 8.5% of them were singletons. 8.5% to 9% of the sample belongs to the ten largest clones.

The specimen was whole blood. The source of this sequence is an adult who was a healthcare worker with PCR-confirmed SARS-CoV-2 infection or an uninfected control (not recorded which). The V and J segments used are TRBV6-2 or TRBV6-3 and TRBJ1-5; TRBD1 agrees with 9 junctional bases. In nucleotide form, the sequence is TGTGCCAGCAACCCTGGGACAGGGACTTCTAATCAGCCCCAGCATTTT. It specifies CASNPGTGTSNQPQHF.